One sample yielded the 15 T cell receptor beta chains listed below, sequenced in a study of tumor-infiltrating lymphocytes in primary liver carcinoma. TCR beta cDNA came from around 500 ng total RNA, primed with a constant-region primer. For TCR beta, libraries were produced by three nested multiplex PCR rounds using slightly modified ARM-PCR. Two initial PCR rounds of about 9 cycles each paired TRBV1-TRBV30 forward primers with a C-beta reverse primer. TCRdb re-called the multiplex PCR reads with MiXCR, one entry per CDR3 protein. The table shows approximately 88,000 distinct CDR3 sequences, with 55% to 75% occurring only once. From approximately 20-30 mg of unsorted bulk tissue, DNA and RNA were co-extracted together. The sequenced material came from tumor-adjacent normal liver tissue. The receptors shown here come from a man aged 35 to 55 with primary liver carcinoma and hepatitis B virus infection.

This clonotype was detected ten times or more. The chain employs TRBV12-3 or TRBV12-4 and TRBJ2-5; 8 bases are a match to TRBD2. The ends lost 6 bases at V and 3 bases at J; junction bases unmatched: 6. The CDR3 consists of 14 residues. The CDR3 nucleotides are TGTGCCAGCAGCCAGAGCGGGAGAGAAGAGACCCAGTACTTC. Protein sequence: CASSQSGREETQYF.

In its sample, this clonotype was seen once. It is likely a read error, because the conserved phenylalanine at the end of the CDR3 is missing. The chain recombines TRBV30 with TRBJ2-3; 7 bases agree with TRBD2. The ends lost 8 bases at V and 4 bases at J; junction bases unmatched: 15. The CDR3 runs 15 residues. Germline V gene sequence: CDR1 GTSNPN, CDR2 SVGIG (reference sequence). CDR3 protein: CAGGVSGVVADTQYL. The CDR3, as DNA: TGTGCCGGGGGGGTATCGGGAGTGGTTGCAGATACGCAGTATTTA.

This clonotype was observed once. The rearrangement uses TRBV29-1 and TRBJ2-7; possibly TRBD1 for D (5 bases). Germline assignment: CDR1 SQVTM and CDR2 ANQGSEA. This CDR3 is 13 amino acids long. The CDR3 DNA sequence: TGCATCGCAAGGCGGACACTCCATGACGAGCAGTACTTC. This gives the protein CIARRTLHDEQYF.

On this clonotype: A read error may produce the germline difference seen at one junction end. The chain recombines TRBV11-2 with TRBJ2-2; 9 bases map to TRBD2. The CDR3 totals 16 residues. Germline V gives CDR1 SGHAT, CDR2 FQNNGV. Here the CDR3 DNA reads TGTGTCAGCGGCTTAGTGGCGCTAGCGGGAACTGGGGAGCTGTTTTTT. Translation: CVSGLVALAGTGELFF. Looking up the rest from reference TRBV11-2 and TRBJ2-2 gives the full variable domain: EAGVAQSPRYKIIEKRQSVAFWCNPISGHATLYWYQQILGQGPKLLIQFQNNGVVDDSQLPKDRFSAERLKGVDSTLKIQPAKLEDSAVYLCVSGLVALAGTGELFFGEGSRLTVL.

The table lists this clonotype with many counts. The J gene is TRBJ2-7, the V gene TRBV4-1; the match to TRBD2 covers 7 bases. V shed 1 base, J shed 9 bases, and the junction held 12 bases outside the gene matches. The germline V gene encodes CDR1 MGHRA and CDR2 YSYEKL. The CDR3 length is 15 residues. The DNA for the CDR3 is TGCGCCAGCAGCCAAGGGCTAGCGGAAAGGGTCGGGCAGTACTTC. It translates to CASSQGLAERVGQYF.

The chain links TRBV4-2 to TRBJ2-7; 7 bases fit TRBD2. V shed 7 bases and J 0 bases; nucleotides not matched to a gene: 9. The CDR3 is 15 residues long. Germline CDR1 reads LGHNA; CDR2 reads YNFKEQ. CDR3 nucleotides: TGTGCCAGCACACAAGAAGGGGAGGGCTCCTACGAGCAGTACTTC. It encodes CASTQEGEGSYEQYF.

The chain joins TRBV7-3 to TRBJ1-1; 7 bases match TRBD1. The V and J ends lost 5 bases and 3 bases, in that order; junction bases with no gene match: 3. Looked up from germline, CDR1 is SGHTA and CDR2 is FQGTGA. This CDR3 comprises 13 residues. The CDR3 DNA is TGTGCCAGCAGCACCCAGGGGGACACTGAAGCTTTCTTT. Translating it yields CASSTQGDTEAFF.

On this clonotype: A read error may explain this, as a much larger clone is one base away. Written as DNA, the CDR3 is TGCACCAGCAGCCAGGGACAGGGGGCGATAGGGGAGACCCAGTACTTC. Protein sequence: CTSSQGQGAIGETQYF. V usage is TRBV4-1 and J usage is TRBJ2-5; TRBD1 matches at 12 bases. The CDR3 runs to 16 residues. Germline-derived CDR1 and CDR2 are MGHRA and YSYEKL.

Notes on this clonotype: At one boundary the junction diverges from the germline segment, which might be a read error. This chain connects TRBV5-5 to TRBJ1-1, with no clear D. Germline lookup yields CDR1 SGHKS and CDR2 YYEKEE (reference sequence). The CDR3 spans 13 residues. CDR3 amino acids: CARSLGGYSEAFF. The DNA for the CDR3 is TGTGCCAGGAGCTTGGGAGGTTACAGTGAAGCTTTCTTT.

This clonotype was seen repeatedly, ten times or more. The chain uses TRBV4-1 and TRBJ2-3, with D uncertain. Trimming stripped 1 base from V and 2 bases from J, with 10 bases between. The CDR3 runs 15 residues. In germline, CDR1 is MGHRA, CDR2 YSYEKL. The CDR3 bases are TGCGCCAGCAGCCAAGGTCCAACAACCACAGATACGCAGTATTTT. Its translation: CASSQGPTTTDTQYF.

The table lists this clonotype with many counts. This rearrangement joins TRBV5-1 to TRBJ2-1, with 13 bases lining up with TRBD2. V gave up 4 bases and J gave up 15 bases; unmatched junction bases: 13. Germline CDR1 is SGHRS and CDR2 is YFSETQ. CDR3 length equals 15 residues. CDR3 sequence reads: CASSPDPGLAGVGFF. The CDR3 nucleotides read TGCGCCAGCAGCCCCGACCCAGGACTAGCGGGAGTTGGGTTCTTC.

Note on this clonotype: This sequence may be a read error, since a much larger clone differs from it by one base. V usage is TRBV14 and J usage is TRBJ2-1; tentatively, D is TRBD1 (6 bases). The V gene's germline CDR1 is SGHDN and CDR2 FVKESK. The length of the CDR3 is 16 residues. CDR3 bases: TGTGCCAGCAGCCCACAGGGCCCGCTCTCCTACAATGGGCAGTTCTTC. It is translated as CASSPQGPLSYNGQFF.

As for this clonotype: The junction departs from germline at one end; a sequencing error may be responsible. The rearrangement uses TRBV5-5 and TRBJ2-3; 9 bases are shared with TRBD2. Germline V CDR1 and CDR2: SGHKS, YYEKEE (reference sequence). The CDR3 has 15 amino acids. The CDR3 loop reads CASSTPTSGTDTQCF. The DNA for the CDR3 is TGTGCCAGCAGCACCCCGACTAGCGGCACAGATACACAGTGTTTT.

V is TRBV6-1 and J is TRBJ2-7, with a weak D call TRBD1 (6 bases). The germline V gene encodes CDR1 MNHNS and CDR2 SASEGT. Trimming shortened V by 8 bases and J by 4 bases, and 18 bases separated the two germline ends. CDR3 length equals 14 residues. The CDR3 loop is CASSSQGTWYEQYF. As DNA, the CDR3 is TGTGCCAGCTCCTCGCAGGGGACATGGTACGAGCAGTACTTC.

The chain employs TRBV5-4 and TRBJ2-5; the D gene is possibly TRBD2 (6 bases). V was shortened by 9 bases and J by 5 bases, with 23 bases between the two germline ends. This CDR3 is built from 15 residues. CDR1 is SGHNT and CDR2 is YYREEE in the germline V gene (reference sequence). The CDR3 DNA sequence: TGTGCCAACACCTTGGACGGGAGAAACGGGGAGACCCAGTACTTC. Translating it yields CANTLDGRNGETQYF.